Each of the 3 T cell receptor beta chains below was sequenced from the same sample in a study of T cell responses to AZD1222 COVID-19 vaccine (dated by TCRdb to the early 2020s). Library preparation used the immunoSEQ multiplex PCR assay. TCRdb mirrors the immuneACCESS table, restricted to in-frame sequences. Some clones are absent from its copies; in checked studies, under half trace to an unresolved V gene, and the reason for the others is unknown. The sample yields about 110,000 clones; around 94% were counted once. Roughly 2% of the sample goes to the ten largest clones. The time point label for this specimen denotes: baseline before first vaccination. Here the sequenced sample was peripheral blood, taken on day 0 of AZD1222 vaccination. These receptors were collected from an adult in good health.

The genes are TRBV29-1 and TRBJ1-4; D is undetermined. Germline CDR1 SQVTM, CDR2 ANQGSEA. The CDR3 extends over 15 amino acids. V dropped 2 bases and J dropped 0 bases, with 10 bases sitting between them. The CDR3 bases are TGCAGCGTTGAACGACTCCTTGCAACTAATGAAAAACTGTTTTTT. It translates to CSVERLLATNEKLFF.

The chain links TRBV19 to TRBJ2-7; TRBD1 aligns across 8 bases. The CDR3 sequence is 14 residues long. From germline, CDR1 is LNHDA and CDR2 SQIVND (reference sequence). With 1 base clipped from V and 3 bases from J, the junction kept 2 bases outside the gene matches. This chain's CDR3 is CASSIGTGNYEQYF. The CDR3 DNA follows: TGTGCCAGTAGTATAGGGACAGGGAACTACGAGCAGTACTTC.

The J gene is TRBJ2-5, the V gene TRBV9; D is uncertain. Germline V gives CDR1 SGDLS, CDR2 YYNGEE. V lost 2 bases and J 5 bases, leaving 13 bases between the germline ends. The CDR3 has 14 amino acids. This chain's CDR3 is CASSVTAGWETQYF. The CDR3 coding sequence is TGTGCCAGCAGCGTTACGGCCGGGTGGGAGACCCAGTACTTC.